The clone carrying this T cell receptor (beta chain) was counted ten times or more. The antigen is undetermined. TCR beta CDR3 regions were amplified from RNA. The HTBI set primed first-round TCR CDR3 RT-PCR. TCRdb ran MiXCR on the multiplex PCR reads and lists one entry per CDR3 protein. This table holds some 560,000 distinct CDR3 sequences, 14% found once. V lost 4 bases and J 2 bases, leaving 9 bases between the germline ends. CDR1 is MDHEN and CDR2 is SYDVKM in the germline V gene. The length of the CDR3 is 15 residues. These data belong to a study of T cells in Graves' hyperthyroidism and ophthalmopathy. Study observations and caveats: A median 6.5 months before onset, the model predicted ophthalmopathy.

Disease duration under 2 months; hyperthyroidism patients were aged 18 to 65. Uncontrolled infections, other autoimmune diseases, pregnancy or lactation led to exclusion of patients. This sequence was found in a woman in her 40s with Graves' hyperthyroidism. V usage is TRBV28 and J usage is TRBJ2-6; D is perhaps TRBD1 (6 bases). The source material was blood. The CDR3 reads CASSSGEAGANVLTF. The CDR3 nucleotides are TGTGCCAGCAGTTCAGGGGAAGCTGGGGCCAACGTCCTGACTTTC.